The rows below give T cell receptor beta chains drawn from one sample of a study of control samples from healthy donors and cancer patients. The method was immunoSEQ multiplex PCR; TCRdb's version includes in-frame clones alone and lacks a portion of them. The sample contains roughly 170,000 clones, roughly 94% of which appear only once. Sequenced: blood. The receptors were sampled from a woman between 18 and 30 years old in good health. Each CDR3 is given with its conserved first and last residue. The D gene is left open where the match is weak. Clone size, where shown, is once, few, many, or a class for clones that have expanded.

v_gene	abundance	j_gene	d_gene	CDR3aa	CDR3nt
TRBV5-1	.	TRBJ1-2	.	CASSSIGQPGGSGYTF	TGCGCCAGCAGCTCAATCGGGCAACCCGGGGGCAGTGGCTACACCTTC
TRBV7-2	.	TRBJ1-1	TRBD1	CASSPRTGGMNTEAFF	TGTGCCAGCAGCCCTAGGACAGGGGGCATGAACACTGAAGCTTTCTTT
TRBV9	.	TRBJ2-1	.	CATPSGTLTPVFYNEQFF	TGTGCCACCCCTTCCGGGACCCTAACCCCTGTTTTCTACAATGAGCAGTTCTTC
TRBV4-1	.	TRBJ1-2	TRBD1	CASSQGQGWNGYTF	TGCGCCAGCAGCCAGGGACAGGGTTGGAACGGCTACACCTTC
TRBV7-2	.	TRBJ2-2	.	CASSFLNPNAGELFF	TGTGCCAGCAGCTTCCTTAACCCGAACGCCGGGGAGCTGTTTTTT
TRBV27	.	TRBJ1-5	.	CASSLGWGNQPQHF	TGTGCCAGCAGTTTGGGGTGGGGCAATCAGCCCCAGCATTTT
TRBV12-3/TRBV12-4	few	TRBJ2-7	.	CASSLIWKEQYF	TGTGCCAGCAGTTTAATATGGAAAGAGCAGTACTTC
TRBV25-1	.	TRBJ1-1	TRBD1	CASGGTGNTEAFF	TGTGCCAGCGGGGGGACAGGGAACACTGAAGCTTTCTTT
TRBV27	once	TRBJ1-2	.	CASSPMGRFYGYTF	TGTGCCAGCAGCCCTATGGGACGGTTTTATGGCTACACCTTC
TRBV11-1	few	TRBJ1-1	.	CASSFRTAMNTEAFF	TGTGCCAGCAGCTTCCGAACTGCTATGAACACTGAAGCTTTCTTT
TRBV11-3	.	TRBJ2-7	.	CASSLEKGSGSYEQYF	TGTGCCAGCAGCTTGGAGAAGGGGTCGGGGTCCTACGAGCAGTACTTC
TRBV19	.	TRBJ1-2	.	CASSTGTTYGYTF	TGTGCCAGTAGTACGGGGACAACATATGGCTACACCTTC
TRBV5-1	.	TRBJ1-5	TRBD1	CASSPETGAGQPQHF	TGCGCCAGCAGCCCTGAGACAGGGGCAGGACAGCCCCAGCATTTT